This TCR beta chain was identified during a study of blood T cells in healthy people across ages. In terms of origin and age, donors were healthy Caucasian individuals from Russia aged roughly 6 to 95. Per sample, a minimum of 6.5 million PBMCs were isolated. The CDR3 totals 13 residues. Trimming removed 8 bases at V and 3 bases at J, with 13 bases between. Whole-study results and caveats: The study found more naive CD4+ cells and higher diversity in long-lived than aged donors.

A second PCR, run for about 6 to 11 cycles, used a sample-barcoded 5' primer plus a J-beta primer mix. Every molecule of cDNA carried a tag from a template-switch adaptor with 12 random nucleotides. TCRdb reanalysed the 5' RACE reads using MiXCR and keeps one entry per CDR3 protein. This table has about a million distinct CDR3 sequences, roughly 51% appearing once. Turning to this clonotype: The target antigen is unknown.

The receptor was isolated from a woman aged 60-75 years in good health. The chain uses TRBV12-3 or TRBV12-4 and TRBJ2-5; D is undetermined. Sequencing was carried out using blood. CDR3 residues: CASSPLWKETQYF. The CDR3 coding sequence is TGTGCCAGCTCACCGTTGTGGAAAGAGACCCAGTACTTC.